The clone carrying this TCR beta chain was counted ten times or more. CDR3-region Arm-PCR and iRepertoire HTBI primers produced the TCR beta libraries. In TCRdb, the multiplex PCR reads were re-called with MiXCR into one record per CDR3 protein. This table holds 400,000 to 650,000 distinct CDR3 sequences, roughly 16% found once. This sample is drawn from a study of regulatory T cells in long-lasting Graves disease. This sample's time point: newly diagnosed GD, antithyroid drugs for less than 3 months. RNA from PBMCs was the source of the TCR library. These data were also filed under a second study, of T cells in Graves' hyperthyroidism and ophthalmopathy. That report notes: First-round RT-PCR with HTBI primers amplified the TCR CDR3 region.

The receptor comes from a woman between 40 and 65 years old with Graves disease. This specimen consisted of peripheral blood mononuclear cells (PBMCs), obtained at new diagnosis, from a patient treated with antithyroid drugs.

DNA for the CDR3: TGCAGCGTTGAAAGGGGGGCGCGGGTAGATACGCAGTATTTT. This codes for CSVERGARVDTQYF. This sequence joins TRBV29-1 and TRBJ2-3; the D call may be TRBD1 or TRBD2 (6 bases each). Germline V gene sequence: CDR1 SQVTM, CDR2 ANQGSEA. The V end was cut by 2 bases, the J end by 5 bases, with 14 bases between. The CDR3 loop spans 14 amino acids.